What follows are 26 T cell receptor beta chains derived from one specimen sequenced in a study of CD8+CD57+ T cells in acquired aplastic anemia. Sequencing was done on patients that had shown CD8+CD57+ cell expansion by flow cytometry. The template for TCR beta VDJ and CDR3 sequence profiling was genomic DNA. TCRdb ran MiXCR on the reads and lists one entry per CDR3 protein. The table records 80,000 or so distinct CDR3 sequences, less than 85% of them present only once. Material for sequencing was sorted CD4+, CD8+, or CD8+CD57+ T cells (not recorded which) from PBMCs. The receptor source for this set is a human donor with aplastic anemia.

This chain joins TRBV5-1 and TRBJ1-2, with no clear D. The V and J ends lost 7 bases and 4 bases respectively, with 11 bases between them. Germline CDR1 and CDR2: SGHRS and YFSETQ. The CDR3 loop spans 12 amino acids. Here the CDR3 DNA reads TGCGCCAGCTCTGGCGGTACCTATGGCTACACCTTC. It translates to CASSGGTYGYTF.

The chain couples TRBV15 to TRBJ1-1; 8 bases align to TRBD1. The CDR3 loop spans 15 amino acids. The junction had 7 bases not matched to a gene; V was cut back by 2 bases and J by 5 bases. The V gene's germline CDR1 is LNHNV and CDR2 YYDKDF (reference sequence). CDR3: CATSRTQGARTEAFF. The CDR3 bases are TGTGCCACCAGCAGAACTCAGGGGGCGAGAACTGAAGCTTTCTTT.

This clonotype was counted a single time. The J gene is TRBJ1-1, the V gene TRBV19; perhaps TRBD1 as D (6 bases). CDR3 size: 14 residues. Germline V gene lookup returns CDR1 LNHDA and CDR2 SQIVND (reference sequence). Trimming shortened V by 6 bases and J by 1 base, and 12 bases separated the two germline ends. The CDR3 protein is CASRKGGGNTEAFF. The DNA of the CDR3 is TGTGCCAGTAGAAAAGGAGGGGGGAACACTGAAGCTTTCTTT.

This clonotype was recorded once. The CDR3 spells CASSSATEPLGYTF. The CDR3 DNA is TGTGCCAGCAGCTCCGCAACAGAACCGTTAGGCTACACCTTC. The rearrangement links TRBV7-9 to TRBJ1-2; D is undetermined. Germline-derived CDR1 and CDR2 are SEHNR and FQNEAQ (reference sequence). CDR3 length: 14 amino acids. Deletions cut 4 bases from V and 8 bases from J, with 17 bases between.

A few counts support this clonotype. The V call is TRBV19, the J call TRBJ2-5, with unresolved D. The CDR3 sequence is 12 residues long. Germline assignment: CDR1 LNHDA and CDR2 SQIVND (reference sequence). V lost 5 bases and J lost 0, with 4 bases in between. The CDR3 here is CASSGNQETQYF. CDR3 DNA sequence: TGTGCCAGTAGTGGAAACCAAGAGACCCAGTACTTC.

This chain connects TRBV24-1 to TRBJ2-3; 10 bases line up with TRBD2. Germline CDR1 is KGHDR and CDR2 is SFDVKD. The trim removed 3 bases at V and 5 bases at J, leaving 1 base unmatched. CDR3 size: 14 residues. This CDR3 is CATSDPSGRDTQYF. CDR3 sequence (DNA): TGTGCCACCAGTGATCCTAGCGGGAGAGATACGCAGTATTTT.

The chain recombines TRBV29-1 with TRBJ1-2; D unclear. The germline gives CDR1 SQVTM, CDR2 ANQGSEA. The V end lost 4 bases, the J end lost 2 bases, and 5 bases lay between the germline ends. The CDR3 runs 11 residues. The CDR3, as DNA: TGCAGCGTTGGTGTCAACTATGGCTACACCTTC. As protein: CSVGVNYGYTF.

There are many counts of this clonotype. The V gene is TRBV5-1, the J gene TRBJ2-7, with D possibly being TRBD1 or TRBD2 (5 bases each). Germline CDR1 reads SGHRS; CDR2 reads YFSETQ. The CDR3 runs 11 residues. Trimming took off 5 bases at V and 4 bases at J, with 7 bases between the two ends. The chain's CDR3 is CASRRGYEQYF. The CDR3 DNA reads as TGCGCCAGCAGGAGGGGATACGAGCAGTACTTC.

This chain joins TRBV9 and TRBJ2-5; perhaps D is TRBD1 or TRBD2 (5 bases each). There are 13 residues in the CDR3. V was clipped by 3 bases and J by 3 bases, with 9 bases between them. Germline CDR1 and CDR2: SGDLS and YYNGEE. The CDR3 nucleotides are TGTGCCAGCAGCGCGGGACCGAAAGAGACCCAGTACTTC. Residues: CASSAGPKETQYF.

Points on this clonotype: This could be a read error, since a much larger clone is one nucleotide away. This chain connects TRBV19 to TRBJ2-3, with D possibly matching TRBD1 (6 bases). Looked up from germline, CDR1 is LNHDA and CDR2 is SQIVND (reference sequence). V dropped 4 bases and J dropped 4 bases, with 12 bases sitting between them. This CDR3 comprises 14 residues. The CDR3 spells CASSTQGRADTQYF. The DNA of the CDR3 is TGTGCCAGTAGTACGCAGGGGCGGGCAGATACGCAGTATTTT.

On this clonotype itself: The junction shows a germline mismatch at one end, possibly a read error. The J gene is TRBJ1-2, the V gene TRBV18; TRBD1 agrees at 8 bases. The CDR3 runs to 16 residues. Germline V CDR1 and CDR2: KGHSH, LQKENI. CDR3 nucleotide sequence: TGTGCCAGCTCACCACCGGCAGGGGGCTCGAATCCACCGGGTTCGTGG. This sequence encodes CASSPPAGGSNPPGSW.

J is TRBJ1-5 and V is TRBV20-1; maybe TRBD1 (6 bases). Germline CDR1 is DFQATT and CDR2 is SNEGSKA (reference sequence). V was cut by 6 bases and J by 4 bases, with 10 bases left in between. The CDR3 is 12 amino acids. The CDR3 sequence: CSATTGNQPQHF. CDR3 nucleotides: TGCAGTGCCACGACAGGAAATCAGCCCCAGCATTTT.

CDR3 protein: CASAREGATTEAFF. CDR3 bases: TGTGCCAGCGCTCGCGAGGGGGCGACCACTGAAGCTTTCTTT. The rearrangement uses TRBV2 and TRBJ1-1; 7 nucleotides agree with TRBD1. The CDR3 is 14 residues long. CDR1 SNHLY and CDR2 FYNNEI come from the germline V gene. V was clipped by 8 bases and J by 4 bases; unmatched bases: 10. Full variable domain (remainder filled in from reference TRBV2 and TRBJ1-1): EPEVTQTPSHQVTQMGQEVILRCVPISNHLYFYWYRQILGQKVEFLVSFYNNEISEKSEIFDDQFSVERPDGSNFTLKIRSTKLEDSAMYFCASAREGATTEAFFGQGTRLTVV.

The chain combines TRBV7-3 with TRBJ2-1, with a tentative D call TRBD1 (5 bases). Trimming removed 2 bases at V and 6 bases at J, with 14 bases between. This CDR3 has 15 amino acids. Germline-derived CDR1 and CDR2 are SGHTA and FQGTGA. The CDR3 DNA reads as TGTGCCAGCAGCTTAGGATCAGGGATTGGCAATGAGCAGTTCTTC. This encodes CASSLGSGIGNEQFF.

This CDR3 is CASSYRGYTEAFF. The DNA for the CDR3 is TGTGCCAGCAGTTACAGGGGGTACACTGAAGCTTTCTTT. This chain uses TRBV7-6 with TRBJ1-1; 8 nucleotides match TRBD1. CDR3 length: 13 residues. Per germline, CDR1 SGHVS and CDR2 FNYEAQ. V shed 6 bases and J 3 bases; nucleotides not matched to a gene: 3.

This rearrangement joins TRBV15 to TRBJ2-6; the D gene is possibly TRBD2 (6 bases). The CDR3 sequence is 17 residues long. From germline, CDR1 is LNHNV and CDR2 YYDKDF (reference sequence). Trimming shortened V by 0 bases and J by 2 bases, and 11 bases separated the two germline ends. This CDR3 is CATSRDGGSTGANVLTF. The CDR3 region has the DNA TGTGCCACCAGCAGAGATGGAGGGAGCACTGGGGCCAACGTCCTGACTTTC.

This chain connects TRBV5-1 to TRBJ1-1; D call uncertain. V was cut by 5 bases and J by 5 bases, with 16 bases left in between. The CDR3 sequence is 14 residues long. Germline V gene sequence: CDR1 SGHRS, CDR2 YFSETQ. CDR3 bases: TGCGCCAGCAGTCTGGACCAGGCGGGGACTGAAGCTTTCTTT. Amino acid sequence: CASSLDQAGTEAFF.

V usage is TRBV10-1 and J usage is TRBJ2-6; tentative D call: TRBD1 (5 bases). Germline V gene sequence: CDR1 WNHNN, CDR2 SYGVQD (reference sequence). CDR3 length: 14 amino acids. Trimming stripped 6 bases from V and 4 bases from J, with 10 bases between. In DNA form, the CDR3 reads TGCGCCAGCAGCCAGGGTAGGGGGGCCAACGTCCTGACTTTC. Protein product: CASSQGRGANVLTF.

This clonotype was detected only once. This chain joins TRBV7-9 and TRBJ2-7; D ambiguous. The J call may be in error: the DNA end matches TRBJ2-5 better. Germline V CDR1 and CDR2: SEHNR, FQNEAQ (reference sequence). CDR3 length equals 14 residues. The CDR3 sequence: CASSLALEWETQYF. The DNA for the CDR3 is TGTGCCAGCAGCTTAGCGTTGGAGTGGGAGACCCAGTACTTC.

The chain links TRBV6-4 to TRBJ2-1; unclear D gene. CDR1 is MRHNA and CDR2 is SNTAGT in the germline V gene. V was pared by 4 bases and J by 8 bases, with 15 bases between. The CDR3 is made up of 14 amino acids. Here the CDR3 DNA reads TGTGCCAGCAGTGCCACTTATTTGGGGTATGAGCAGTTCTTC. Protein sequence: CASSATYLGYEQFF.

The chain links TRBV7-9 to TRBJ2-3, with D unclear. CDR1 and CDR2 from the germline V gene are SEHNR and FQNEAQ (reference sequence). V was clipped by 4 bases and J by 6 bases, with 11 bases between them. This CDR3 is 13 amino acids long. This CDR3 is CASSSLIYDTQYF. The DNA of the CDR3 is TGTGCCAGCAGCTCCCTGATTTACGATACGCAGTATTTT.

This clonotype was seen a handful of times. The chain recombines TRBV7-6 with TRBJ2-7; the D gene is possibly TRBD1 (6 bases). Looked up from germline, CDR1 is SGHVS and CDR2 is FNYEAQ. The CDR3 contains 12 residues. Trimming stripped 2 bases from V and 5 bases from J, with 7 bases between. The DNA for the CDR3 is TGTGCCAGCAGCTTACAGGGGCACGAGCAGTACTTC. Protein sequence: CASSLQGHEQYF.

In its sample, this clonotype was seen a few times. The CDR3 DNA follows: TGCAGCGTTGAAGATCACAGGGGCACTGAAGCTTTCTTT. Encoded protein: CSVEDHRGTEAFF. This rearrangement joins TRBV29-1 to TRBJ1-1, with 7 bases fitting TRBD1. Germline CDR1 is SQVTM and CDR2 is ANQGSEA. This CDR3 comprises 13 residues. The ends lost 0 bases at V and 4 bases at J; junction bases unmatched: 2.

A few counts support this clonotype. This chain links TRBV6-1 with TRBJ2-5; 8 bases are a match to TRBD2. This CDR3 region has 16 residues. Per the germline V gene, CDR1 is MNHNS and CDR2 is SASEGT. The ends lost 6 bases at V and 5 bases at J; junction bases unmatched: 14. The CDR3 DNA reads as TGTGCCAGCAGCTCCCCCCTAGAGCGGGAGCATGAGACCCAGTACTTC. This encodes CASSSPLEREHETQYF.

The CDR3 sequence is CSSFRDWGRYEQYF. The CDR3 DNA follows: TGCAGCAGCTTTAGGGACTGGGGGAGGTACGAGCAGTACTTC. The chain carries TRBV20-1 and TRBJ2-7, with D possibly matching TRBD2 (6 bases). This CDR3 spans 14 amino acids. In germline, CDR1 is DFQATT, CDR2 SNEGSKA (reference sequence).

This sequence joins TRBV7-9 and TRBJ1-1; D is undetermined. The CDR3 loop spans 15 amino acids. V dropped 8 bases and J dropped 1 base, with 17 bases sitting between them. In germline, CDR1 is SEHNR, CDR2 FQNEAQ (reference sequence). CDR3 amino acids: CASGPTGGENTEAFF. The CDR3 DNA reads TGTGCCAGCGGACCCACCGGCGGAGAGAACACTGAAGCTTTCTTT.